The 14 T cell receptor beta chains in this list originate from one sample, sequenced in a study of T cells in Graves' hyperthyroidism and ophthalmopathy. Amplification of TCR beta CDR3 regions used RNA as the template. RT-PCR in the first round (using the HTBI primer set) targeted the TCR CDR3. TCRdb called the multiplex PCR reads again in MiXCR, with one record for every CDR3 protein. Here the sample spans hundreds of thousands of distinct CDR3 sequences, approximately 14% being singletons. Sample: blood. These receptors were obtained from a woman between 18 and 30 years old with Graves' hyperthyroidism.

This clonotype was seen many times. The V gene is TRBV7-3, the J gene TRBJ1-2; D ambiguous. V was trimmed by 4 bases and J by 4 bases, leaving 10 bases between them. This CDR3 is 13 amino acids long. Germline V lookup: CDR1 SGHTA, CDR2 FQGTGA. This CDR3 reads CASSSGGGYGYTF. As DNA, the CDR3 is TGTGCCAGCAGCTCCGGTGGCGGCTATGGCTACACCTTC.

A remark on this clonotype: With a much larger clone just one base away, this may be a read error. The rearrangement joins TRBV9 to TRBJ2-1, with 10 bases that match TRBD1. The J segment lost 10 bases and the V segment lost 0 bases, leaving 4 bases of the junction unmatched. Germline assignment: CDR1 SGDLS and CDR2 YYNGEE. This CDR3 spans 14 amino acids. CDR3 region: CASSVATGGYEQFF. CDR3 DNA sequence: TGTGCCAGCAGCGTAGCGACAGGGGGCTACGAGCAGTTCTTC.

The CDR3 region has the DNA TGTGCCAGCAGCACGACGGGGACGGATAATCAGCCCCAGCATTTT. Translating gives CASSTTGTDNQPQHF. The chain couples TRBV2 to TRBJ1-5, with D tentatively TRBD1 (5 bases). V lost 6 bases and J 4 bases, leaving 16 bases between the germline ends. Germline V gives CDR1 SNHLY, CDR2 FYNNEI. The CDR3 is 15 amino acids.

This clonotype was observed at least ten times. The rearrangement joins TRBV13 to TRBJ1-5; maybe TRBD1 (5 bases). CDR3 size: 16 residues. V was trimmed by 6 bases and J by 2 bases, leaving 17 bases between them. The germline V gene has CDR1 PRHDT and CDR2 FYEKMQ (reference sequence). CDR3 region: CASRRIGGRGNQPQHF. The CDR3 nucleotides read TGTGCCAGCAGGCGAATCGGGGGAAGGGGCAATCAGCCCCAGCATTTT.

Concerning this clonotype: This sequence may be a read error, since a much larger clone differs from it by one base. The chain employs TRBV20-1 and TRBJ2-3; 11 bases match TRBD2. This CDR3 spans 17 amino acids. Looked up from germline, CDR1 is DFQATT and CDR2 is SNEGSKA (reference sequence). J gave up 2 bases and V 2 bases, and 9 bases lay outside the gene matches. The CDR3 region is CSARWLAGGLATDTQYF. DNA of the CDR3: TGCAGTGCTAGATGGCTAGCGGGGGGACTTGCCACAGATACGCAGTATTTT.

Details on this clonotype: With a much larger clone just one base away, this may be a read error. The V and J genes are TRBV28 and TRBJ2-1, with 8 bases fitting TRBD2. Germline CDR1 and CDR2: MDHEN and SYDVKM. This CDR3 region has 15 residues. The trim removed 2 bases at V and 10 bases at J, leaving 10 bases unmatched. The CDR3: CASSLPAGASYEQFF. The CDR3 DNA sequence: TGTGCCAGCAGTTTACCAGCGGGAGCCTCCTACGAGCAGTTCTTC.

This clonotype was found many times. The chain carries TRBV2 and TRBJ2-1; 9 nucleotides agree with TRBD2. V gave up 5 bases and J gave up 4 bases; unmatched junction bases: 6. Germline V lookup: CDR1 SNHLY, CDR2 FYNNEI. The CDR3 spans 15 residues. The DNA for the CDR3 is TGTGCCAGCAGTAGTGACCTAGCGGGGTACAATGAGCAGTTCTTC. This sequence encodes CASSSDLAGYNEQFF. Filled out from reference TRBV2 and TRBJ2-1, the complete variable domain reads EPEVTQTPSHQVTQMGQEVILRCVPISNHLYFYWYRQILGQKVEFLVSFYNNEISEKSEIFDDQFSVERPDGSNFTLKIRSTKLEDSAMYFCASSSDLAGYNEQFFGPGTRLTVL.

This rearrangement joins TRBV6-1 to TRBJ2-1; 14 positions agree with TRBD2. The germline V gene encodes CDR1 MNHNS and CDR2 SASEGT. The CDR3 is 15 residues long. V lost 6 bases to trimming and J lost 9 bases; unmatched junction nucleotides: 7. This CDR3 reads CASRLTSGRAFEQFF. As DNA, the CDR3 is TGTGCCAGCAGGCTGACTAGCGGGAGGGCCTTTGAGCAGTTCTTC.

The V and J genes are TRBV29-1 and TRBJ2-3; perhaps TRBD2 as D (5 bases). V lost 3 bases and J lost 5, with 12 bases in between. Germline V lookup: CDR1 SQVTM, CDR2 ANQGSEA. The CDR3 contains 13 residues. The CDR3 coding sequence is TGCAGCGTTGACGTCGGGGTCGGAGATACGCAGTATTTT. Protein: CSVDVGVGDTQYF.

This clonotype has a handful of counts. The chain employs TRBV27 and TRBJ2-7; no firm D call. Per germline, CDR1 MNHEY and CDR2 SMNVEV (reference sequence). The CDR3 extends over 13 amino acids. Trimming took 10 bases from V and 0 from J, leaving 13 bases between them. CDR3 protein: CATPKAGSYEQYF. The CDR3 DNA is TGTGCCACCCCGAAGGCCGGCTCCTACGAGCAGTACTTC.

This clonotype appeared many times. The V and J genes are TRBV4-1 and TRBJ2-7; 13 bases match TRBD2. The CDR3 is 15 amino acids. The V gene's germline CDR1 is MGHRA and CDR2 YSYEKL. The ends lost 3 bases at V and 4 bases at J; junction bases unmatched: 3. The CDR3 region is CASSHLTSGRYEQYF. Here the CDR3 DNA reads TGCGCCAGCAGCCACCTGACTAGCGGGAGGTACGAGCAGTACTTC.

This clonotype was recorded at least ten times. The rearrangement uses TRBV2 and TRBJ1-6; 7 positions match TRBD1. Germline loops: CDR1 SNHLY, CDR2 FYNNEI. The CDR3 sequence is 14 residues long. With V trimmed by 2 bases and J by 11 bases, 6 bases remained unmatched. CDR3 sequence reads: CASSERDRSPPLHF. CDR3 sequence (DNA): TGTGCCAGCAGTGAACGGGACAGAAGTCCACCCCTCCACTTT. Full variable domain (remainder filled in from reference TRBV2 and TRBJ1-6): EPEVTQTPSHQVTQMGQEVILRCVPISNHLYFYWYRQILGQKVEFLVSFYNNEISEKSEIFDDQFSVERPDGSNFTLKIRSTKLEDSAMYFCASSERDRSPPLHFGNGTRLTVT.

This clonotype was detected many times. The CDR3 sequence: CASLRAWNYGYTF. The DNA for the CDR3 is TGTGCCAGCCTCAGGGCTTGGAACTATGGCTACACCTTC. This sequence joins TRBV28 and TRBJ1-2; TRBD1 might be the D (5 bases). CDR3 length: 13 amino acids. The V gene's germline CDR1 is MDHEN and CDR2 SYDVKM. With 8 bases removed from V and 2 bases from J, the gap between germline ends came to 12 bases.

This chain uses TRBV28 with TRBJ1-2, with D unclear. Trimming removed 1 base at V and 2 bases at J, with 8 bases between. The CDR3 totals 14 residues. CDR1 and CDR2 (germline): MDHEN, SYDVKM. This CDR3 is CASSLSLRNYGYTF. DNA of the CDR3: TGTGCCAGCAGTTTATCGTTGAGGAACTATGGCTACACCTTC.